Each of the 5 T cell receptor beta chains below was sequenced from the same sample in a study of T-cell reconstitution after alpha-beta-depleted transplantation in children. As it was prepared, the TCRbeta library received unique molecular identifiers. MiXCR was run by TCRdb on the PCR reads, yielding one entry per CDR3 protein. Of around 960,000 distinct CDR3 sequences detected, about 29% appear once; the ten largest clones hold over 25%. This specimen consisted of PBMCs, mostly from graft donor cells, obtained 360 days after TCRalphabeta/CD19-depleted stem cell transplant. These receptor sequences come from a boy in the first two years of life who had a stem cell transplant for SCID, so the T cells may come from the graft donor.

The chain carries TRBV6-1 and TRBJ1-1, with 8 bases that match TRBD1. The V segment lost 2 bases and the J segment 4 bases; nucleotides outside the gene matches: 3. Germline CDR1 reads MNHNS; CDR2 reads SASEGT. This CDR3 comprises 14 residues. The CDR3 sequence is CASSEKTGATEAFF. Written as DNA, the CDR3 is TGTGCCAGCAGTGAAAAGACAGGGGCCACTGAAGCTTTCTTT.

The rearrangement joins TRBV7-6 to TRBJ1-1; 7 positions agree with TRBD1. This CDR3 spans 14 amino acids. Unmatched junction bases numbered 4, after V lost 4 bases and J lost 2 bases. Germline V CDR1 and CDR2: SGHVS, FNYEAQ. The CDR3 protein is CASSWDSDNTEAFF. CDR3 nucleotides: TGTGCCAGCAGCTGGGACAGCGACAACACTGAAGCTTTCTTT.

This clonotype was picked up a small number of times. V is TRBV5-1 and J is TRBJ1-1, with TRBD1 as a possible D gene (5 bases). This CDR3 is 17 amino acids long. Germline CDR1 is SGHRS and CDR2 is YFSETQ. V was clipped by 0 bases and J by 4 bases, with 19 bases between them. CDR3 nucleotide sequence: TGCGCCAGCAGCTTGGCCGGGACGGGGAGGTTAAGCACTGAAGCTTTCTTT. As protein: CASSLAGTGRLSTEAFF. Drawing the rest from reference TRBV5-1 and TRBJ1-1, the complete variable domain is KAGVTQTPRYLIKTRGQQVTLSCSPISGHRSVSWYQQTPGQGLQFLFEYFSETQRNKGNFPGRFSGRQFSNSRSEMNVSTLELGDSALYLCASSLAGTGRLSTEAFFGQGTRLTVV.

This chain connects TRBV5-6 to TRBJ1-3, with TRBD1 matching over 7 bases. The CDR3 covers 14 residues. Germline lookup yields CDR1 SGHDT and CDR2 YYEEEE. V lost 4 bases and J lost 4; bases outside the gene matches: 5. The CDR3 protein is CASSLGQRGNTIYF. The CDR3, as DNA: TGTGCCAGCAGCCTGGGACAGCGAGGAAACACCATATATTTT.

V and J are TRBV5-1 and TRBJ2-2; tentatively, D is TRBD2 (6 bases). The V end was cut by 0 bases, the J end by 2 bases, with 8 bases between. CDR3 size: 15 residues. Germline CDR1 and CDR2: SGHRS and YFSETQ. CDR3 loop: CASSLVEGNTGELFF. CDR3 nucleotide sequence: TGCGCCAGCAGCTTGGTGGAGGGTAACACCGGGGAGCTGTTTTTT.